This TCR beta chain was identified during a study of blood T cell repertoires in COVID-19. Libraries were prepared by immunoSEQ multiplex PCR; TCRdb keeps only in-frame clonotypes and omits some of them. The table has 250,000 to 300,000 clones, approximately 82% seen once; the top ten hold 3.5% to 5.5%. V was pared by 4 bases and J by 0 bases, with 9 bases of the junction left unmatched. The CDR3 has 18 amino acids. Germline CDR1 is MGHDK and CDR2 is SYGVNS. This TCR was recovered from a man in his fifties or sixties who had recovered from COVID-19. The chain recombines TRBV25-1 with TRBJ2-3; 11 bases match TRBD2. Sequencing used peripheral blood. CDR3 coding DNA: TGTGCCAGCAGTGGTACTAGCGGGAGTCCCCCTAGCACAGATACGCAGTATTTT. It specifies CASSGTSGSPPSTDTQYF. Supplemented by reference TRBV25-1 and TRBJ2-3, the full variable domain reads EADIYQTPRYLVIGTGKKITLECSQTMGHDKMYWYQQDPGMELHLIHYSYGVNSTEKGDLSSESTVSRIRTEHFPLTLESARPSHTSQYLCASSGTSGSPPSTDTQYFGPGTRLTVL.